This T cell receptor beta chain derives from a study of T cells in Graves' hyperthyroidism and ophthalmopathy. The study, taken as a whole, reports: It was a median around seven months before onset that the model predicted ophthalmopathy.

This clonotype was counted ten times or more. Its antigen remains unknown. It was uncontrolled infection, other autoimmune disease, pregnancy or lactation that excluded patients. The authors took PBMCs from 8 to 10 ml fresh peripheral blood. The V gene's germline CDR1 is SGHTA and CDR2 FQGNSA. V lost 5 bases to trimming and J lost 4 bases; unmatched junction nucleotides: 5. This CDR3 is built from 15 residues. RNA transcripts were the template for amplifying TCR beta CDR3 regions. The HTBI set primed first-round TCR CDR3 RT-PCR. TCRdb re-derived calls from the multiplex PCR reads in MiXCR, one entry per CDR3 protein. The data hold around 420,000 distinct CDR3 sequences, with roughly 13% observed a single time.

This receptor was taken from a woman under 30 with Graves' hyperthyroidism. Sequencing was carried out using blood. This sequence joins TRBV7-2 and TRBJ1-5; 10 nucleotides agree with TRBD1. Written as DNA, the CDR3 is TGTGCCAGCAGCCACGACAGGGGGCGAAATCAGCCCCAGCATTTT. It yields the protein CASSHDRGRNQPQHF.